This T cell receptor beta chain emerged from a study of immune evolution from preneoplasia to lung adenocarcinoma. Study-wide context: HLA loss of heterozygosity: over 5.5% AIS, about 15% MIA, about 32% ADC, none AAH.

CDR1 is SGHRS and CDR2 is YFSETQ in the germline V gene. V lost 3 bases, J lost 0 bases, and 12 bases lay in between. This CDR3 is 16 amino acids long. Whole-study results and caveats: Clonality was highest in normal lung, lower in later-stage lesions apparently.

A note on this clone: Its antigen is still unknown.

Patient tissue came from resections in Japan or China, 2014–2017. Histologic diagnosis was independently verified by two lung pathologists. Clones were sequenced by immunoSEQ multiplex PCR, and TCRdb holds only the in-frame ones, with some missing. The repertoire holds 9,000 to 13,000 clones, 70% to 90% seen once, with less than 4% in the top ten. The receptor comes from a person between 65 and 80 years old with invasive lung adenocarcinoma. The sequenced sample consisted of FFPE invasive lung adenocarcinoma tissue. J is TRBJ2-2 and V is TRBV5-1, with D perhaps given as TRBD1 or TRBD2 (5 bases each). The CDR3 region has the DNA TGCGCCAGCAGCTCCCACGGGGCTTCGAACACCGGGGAGCTGTTTTTT. This encodes CASSSHGASNTGELFF.